This T cell receptor beta chain is drawn from a study of CD8+CD57+ T cells in acquired aplastic anemia. Study details: DNA per sorted CD4+ or CD8+ sample ranged about 0.2 to 27.4 ug, averaging around 3 ug.

The authors sequenced patients whose flow cytometry had shown CD8+CD57+ cell expansion. The patients, all of them, had severe acquired aplastic anemia. Findings and limits, study-wide: Patients and controls shared some 30 CD8+ CDR3 sequences, highly expressed in patients. With respect to CD8+ Simpson's diversity, patients and controls did not differ significantly.

The germline CDR1 and CDR2 sequences are SGDLS and YYNGEE. The germline V and J ends were trimmed by 0 bases and 0 bases, with 11 bases remaining between them. This CDR3 region has 16 residues. To note about this clonotype: What it binds is unknown.

Profiles of TCR beta VDJ and CDR3 were generated from a genomic DNA template. In TCRdb, the reads were re-called with MiXCR into one record per CDR3 protein. The table includes about 180,000 distinct CDR3 sequences, roughly half detected once. Source material: sorted CD4+, CD8+, or CD8+CD57+ T cells (not recorded which) from PBMCs. The TCR sequence derives from a human donor with aplastic anemia. The V call is TRBV9, the J call TRBJ2-3, with D unclear. The CDR3 region has the DNA TGTGCCAGCAGCGTAGGCGTGGCCCCTAGCACAGATACGCAGTATTTT. Its protein is CASSVGVAPSTDTQYF.